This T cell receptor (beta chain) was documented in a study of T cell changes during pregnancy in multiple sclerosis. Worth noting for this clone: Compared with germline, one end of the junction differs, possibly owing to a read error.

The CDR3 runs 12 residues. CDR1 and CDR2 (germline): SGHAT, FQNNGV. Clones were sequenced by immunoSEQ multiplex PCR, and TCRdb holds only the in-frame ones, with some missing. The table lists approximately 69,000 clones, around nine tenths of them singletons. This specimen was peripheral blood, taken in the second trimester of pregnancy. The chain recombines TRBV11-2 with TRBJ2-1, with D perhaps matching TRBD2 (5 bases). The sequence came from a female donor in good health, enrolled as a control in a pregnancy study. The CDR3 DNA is TGTGCCAGCAGCCCACGAGGACTGGACGGGATCTTC. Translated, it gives CASSPRGLDGIF.